The 24 T cell receptor beta chains below come from one sample, sequenced in a study of CD8 T cells in Susac syndrome. The RNA input was about 0.5 to 1 ug, and it was reverse transcribed with random hexamers. TCRdb reprocessed the immunoSEQ multiplex PCR reads via MiXCR and lists one record per CDR3 protein. Of hundreds of thousands of distinct CDR3 sequences in the sample, around 85% were seen once. The sample consisted of CD8+ T cells from PBMCs. The receptors here all came from a human donor with multiple sclerosis.

V and J are TRBV30 and TRBJ2-7, with D possibly being TRBD1 (6 bases). This CDR3 is built from 15 residues. CDR1 and CDR2 (germline): GTSNPN, SVGIG (reference sequence). V shed 0 bases and J shed 5 bases, with 17 bases lying between them. The DNA of the CDR3 is TGTGCCTGGAGTGTACTCGGCAGGGGAGCTGACGAGCAGTACTTC. This encodes CAWSVLGRGADEQYF.

The gene calls are TRBV4-2 and TRBJ2-2; D not resolved. CDR3 length: 12 amino acids. The V gene's germline CDR1 is LGHNA and CDR2 YNFKEQ. Trimming removed 1 base from V and 5 bases from J, with 2 bases in between. The DNA of the CDR3 is TGTGCCAGCAGCCAAGTTACCGGGGAGCTGTTTTTT. Its protein is CASSQVTGELFF.

The rearrangement links TRBV6-1 to TRBJ2-2, with TRBD1 matching 7 bases. The CDR3 covers 16 residues. V lost 3 bases, J lost 3 bases, and 7 bases stayed unmatched. From germline, CDR1 is MNHNS and CDR2 SASEGT. Written as DNA, the CDR3 is TGTGCCAGCAGTGATTGGGACAGCCAGTACACCGGGGAGCTGTTTTTT. Protein sequence: CASSDWDSQYTGELFF.

The J gene is TRBJ1-3, the V gene TRBV28, with 7 positions matching TRBD1. The CDR3 has 15 amino acids. Per germline, CDR1 MDHEN and CDR2 SYDVKM. Trimming at V came to 10 bases and at J to 8 bases, leaving 17 bases not matched to a gene. CDR3 DNA sequence: TGTGCCACCTTGGACCCCGGGACAGCATTCGACACCATATATTTT. This sequence encodes CATLDPGTAFDTIYF.

The rearrangement joins TRBV5-1 to TRBJ2-2; D gene unclear. The V gene's germline CDR1 is SGHRS and CDR2 YFSETQ. The CDR3 totals 14 residues. With 2 bases removed from V and 6 bases from J, the gap between germline ends came to 11 bases. CDR3 bases: TGCGCCAGCAGCTTATATGGGTTCTCCGGGGAGCTGTTTTTT. Encoded protein: CASSLYGFSGELFF.

The gene calls are TRBV20-1 and TRBJ2-3; D not resolved. The V end was cut by 1 base, the J end by 2 bases, with 19 bases between. Germline values: CDR1 DFQATT, CDR2 SNEGSKA (reference sequence). CDR3 size: 17 residues. CDR3 sequence (DNA): TGCAGTGCTAGAGTTCGGCCACCGCTCAACTTCACAGATACGCAGTATTTT. Translating it yields CSARVRPPLNFTDTQYF.

This chain uses TRBV18 with TRBJ2-1; TRBD2 agrees at 8 bases. In germline, CDR1 is KGHSH, CDR2 LQKENI. The ends lost 3 bases at V and 1 base at J; junction bases unmatched: 2. This CDR3 is built from 15 residues. This CDR3 reads CASSPTGGSYNEQFF. The CDR3 bases are TGTGCCAGCTCACCTACGGGGGGGTCCTACAATGAGCAGTTCTTC. Together with reference TRBV18 and TRBJ2-1, the CDR3 gives the full variable domain: NAGVMQNPRHLVRRRGQEARLRCSPMKGHSHVYWYRQLPEEGLKFMVYLQKENIIDESGMPKERFSAEFPKEGPSILRIQQVVRGDSAAYFCASSPTGGSYNEQFFGPGTRLTVL.

CDR3 sequence reads: CASSLRYYRGGSDTEAFF. The CDR3 DNA reads as TGTGCCAGCAGCTTGCGGTACTATCGGGGCGGGTCCGACACTGAAGCTTTCTTT. The V call is TRBV5-6, the J call TRBJ1-1, with TRBD1 as a possible D gene (5 bases). Trimming pared 1 base from V and 3 bases from J, leaving 22 bases between. Germline loops: CDR1 SGHDT, CDR2 YYEEEE. The CDR3 runs 18 residues.

This chain links TRBV5-4 with TRBJ1-1; TRBD1 matches 10 bases. Trimming cost V 2 bases and J 3 bases; bases outside gene matches: 10. The germline V gene encodes CDR1 SGHNT and CDR2 YYREEE (reference sequence). The CDR3 runs to 17 residues. CDR3 in amino acids: CASSLPPGTGVDTEAFF. DNA of the CDR3: TGTGCCAGCAGCTTACCTCCCGGGACAGGGGTGGACACTGAAGCTTTCTTT.

The chain has TRBV19 and TRBJ1-1; no clear D gene. The CDR3 covers 14 residues. The V gene lost 2 bases and the J gene lost 6 bases, with 13 bases spanning the gap. Germline lookup yields CDR1 LNHDA and CDR2 SQIVND (reference sequence). The CDR3 reads CASSISGGHPEAFF. In DNA, the CDR3 is TGTGCCAGTAGTATATCGGGTGGTCACCCTGAAGCTTTCTTT.

This clonotype occurred a few times. This chain joins TRBV19 and TRBJ1-5; D uncertain. Germline assignment: CDR1 LNHDA and CDR2 SQIVND (reference sequence). Trimming removed 5 bases from V and 1 base from J, with 9 bases in between. The CDR3 is 14 residues long. CDR3 loop: CASSLGFSNQPQHF. CDR3 nucleotides: TGTGCCAGTAGTCTCGGGTTCAGCAATCAGCCCCAGCATTTT.

The CDR3 is CASSKPGGRVEAFF. As DNA, the CDR3 is TGTGCCAGTAGTAAACCGGGGGGCCGGGTTGAAGCTTTCTTT. The chain has TRBV19 and TRBJ1-1; D perhaps matches TRBD1 (6 bases). The V end was cut by 4 bases, the J end by 7 bases, with 16 bases between. The CDR3 is 14 amino acids. CDR1 and CDR2 from the germline V gene are LNHDA and SQIVND (reference sequence).

The chain joins TRBV13 to TRBJ2-5; a weak D match, TRBD1 (5 bases). Deletions cut 0 bases from V and 0 bases from J, with 14 bases between. Looked up from germline, CDR1 is PRHDT and CDR2 is FYEKMQ (reference sequence). This CDR3 comprises 17 residues. This CDR3 reads CASSLGGQGKHQETQYF. The CDR3 coding sequence is TGTGCCAGCAGCTTAGGCGGGCAGGGTAAACACCAAGAGACCCAGTACTTC.

The chain is built from TRBV4-2 and TRBJ1-1; no firm D call. The V end was cut by 0 bases, the J end by 0 bases, with 8 bases between. The germline gives CDR1 LGHNA, CDR2 YNFKEQ. The CDR3 consists of 15 residues. The CDR3 DNA reads as TGTGCCAGCAGCCAAGACACAGTAGTGAACACTGAAGCTTTCTTT. Translation: CASSQDTVVNTEAFF.

The V call is TRBV5-1, the J call TRBJ2-6; D call uncertain. From germline, CDR1 is SGHRS and CDR2 YFSETQ. This CDR3 spans 15 amino acids. V lost 0 bases and J 0 bases, leaving 4 bases between the germline ends. CDR3 bases: TGCGCCAGCAGCTTGGCTCCCTCTGGGGCCAACGTCCTGACTTTC. It codes for CASSLAPSGANVLTF.

This rearrangement joins TRBV15 to TRBJ1-1; no firm D call. V lost 0 bases and J lost 0, with 5 bases in between. CDR1 is LNHNV and CDR2 is YYDKDF in the germline V gene (reference sequence). The CDR3 sequence is 14 residues long. The CDR3 region has the DNA TGTGCCACCAGCAGAGAAGAACTGAACACTGAAGCTTTCTTT. As protein: CATSREELNTEAFF.

The chain joins TRBV12-3 or TRBV12-4 to TRBJ1-1; 9 bases align to TRBD1. This CDR3 region has 14 residues. J was trimmed by 5 bases and V by 5 bases; bases with no gene match: 6. Written as DNA, the CDR3 is TGTGCCAGCAGTATCAGGACAGGGGAAACTGAAGCTTTCTTT. Translation: CASSIRTGETEAFF.

This clonotype was seen a handful of times. The chain is built from TRBV29-1 and TRBJ2-7; perhaps TRBD1 as D (6 bases). The CDR3 is made up of 14 amino acids. V was trimmed by 6 bases and J by 2 bases, leaving 17 bases between them. Germline loops: CDR1 SQVTM, CDR2 ANQGSEA. The CDR3 spells CSVTDSSSPYEQYF. The CDR3 DNA follows: TGCAGCGTGACGGACAGCTCCTCGCCCTACGAGCAGTACTTC.

The chain has TRBV20-1 and TRBJ2-1; D possibly corresponds to TRBD1 (5 bases). V lost 4 bases, J lost 8 bases, and 9 bases lay in between. The CDR3 consists of 11 residues. Germline V gives CDR1 DFQATT, CDR2 SNEGSKA (reference sequence). The CDR3 sequence is CSANQGYEQFF. The CDR3, as DNA: TGCAGTGCTAACCAGGGCTATGAGCAGTTCTTC.

The chain combines TRBV4-1 with TRBJ2-7, with a weak D call TRBD1 (6 bases). Trimming took off 0 bases at V and 2 bases at J, with 17 bases between the two ends. The CDR3 consists of 17 residues. Germline V lookup: CDR1 MGHRA, CDR2 YSYEKL. CDR3 coding DNA: TGCGCCAGCAGCCAAGATCTTTTCCGGACAGAAGCCTACGAGCAGTACTTC. Its protein product is CASSQDLFRTEAYEQYF.

This chain connects TRBV27 to TRBJ2-1, with TRBD2 matching over 9 bases. CDR3 length: 14 amino acids. V lost 8 bases and J lost 4; bases outside the gene matches: 6. Per germline, CDR1 MNHEY and CDR2 SMNVEV (reference sequence). This CDR3 reads CASCSSGTYNEQFF. CDR3 DNA sequence: TGTGCCAGCTGTTCTAGCGGGACTTACAATGAGCAGTTCTTC.

The V and J genes are TRBV6-1 and TRBJ1-1, with D unclear. The CDR3 is 14 residues long. The germline V and J ends were trimmed by 4 bases and 0 bases, with 9 bases remaining between them. Germline-derived CDR1 and CDR2 are MNHNS and SASEGT. CDR3 DNA sequence: TGTGCCAGCAGTGTTACAGCAATGAACACTGAAGCTTTCTTT. As protein: CASSVTAMNTEAFF.

The rearrangement uses TRBV10-3 and TRBJ2-2; 9 nucleotides line up with TRBD2. V dropped 6 bases and J dropped 5; count of bases not matched to a gene: 4. The CDR3 has 14 amino acids. Germline V gene lookup returns CDR1 ENHRY and CDR2 SYGVKD. As DNA, the CDR3 is TGTGCCATCAGCGCCCTAGCGGGGACCGGGGAGCTGTTTTTT. Translating it yields CAISALAGTGELFF.

CDR3 in amino acids: CATRALPGGNTGELFF. The CDR3 DNA reads TGTGCCACCAGGGCCCTCCCTGGGGGGAACACCGGGGAGCTGTTTTTT. The chain links TRBV15 to TRBJ2-2; D may be TRBD1 or TRBD2 (5 bases each). The ends were cut back, 6 bases at V and 1 base at J, with 15 bases in the middle. The germline V gene has CDR1 LNHNV and CDR2 YYDKDF (reference sequence). CDR3 length equals 16 residues. Filled out from reference TRBV15 and TRBJ2-2, the complete variable domain reads DAMVIQNPRYQVTQFGKPVTLSCSQTLNHNVMYWYQQKSSQAPKLLFHYYDKDFNNEADTPDNFQSRRPNTSFCFLDIRSPGLGDTAMYLCATRALPGGNTGELFFGEGSRLTVL.